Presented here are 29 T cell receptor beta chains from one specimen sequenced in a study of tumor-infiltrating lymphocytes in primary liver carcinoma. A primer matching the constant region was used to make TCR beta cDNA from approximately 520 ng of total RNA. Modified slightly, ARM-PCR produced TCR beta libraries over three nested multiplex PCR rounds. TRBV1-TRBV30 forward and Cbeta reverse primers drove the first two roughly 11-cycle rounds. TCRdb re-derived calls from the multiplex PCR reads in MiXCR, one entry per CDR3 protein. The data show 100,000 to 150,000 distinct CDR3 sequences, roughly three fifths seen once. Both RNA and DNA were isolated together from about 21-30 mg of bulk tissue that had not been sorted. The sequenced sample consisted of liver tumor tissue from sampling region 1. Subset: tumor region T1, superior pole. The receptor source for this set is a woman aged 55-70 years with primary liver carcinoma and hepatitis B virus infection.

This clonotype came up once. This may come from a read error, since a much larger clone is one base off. This CDR3 reads CASSSERGLTEAFF. The CDR3 DNA sequence: TGTGCCAGCAGTTCCGAAAGGGGGCTAACTGAAGCTTTCTTT. The V and J genes are TRBV12-3 or TRBV12-4 and TRBJ1-1; TRBD1 agrees at 7 bases. The CDR3 is 14 residues long. V trimming: 4 bases; J trimming: 5 bases; junction bases outside the gene matches: 7.

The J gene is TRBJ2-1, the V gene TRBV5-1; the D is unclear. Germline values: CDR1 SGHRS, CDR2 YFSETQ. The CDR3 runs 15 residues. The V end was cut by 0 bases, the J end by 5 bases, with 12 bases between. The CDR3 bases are TGCGCCAGCAGCTTGGGGAACAACGCCCACAATGAGCAGTTCTTC. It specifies CASSLGNNAHNEQFF.

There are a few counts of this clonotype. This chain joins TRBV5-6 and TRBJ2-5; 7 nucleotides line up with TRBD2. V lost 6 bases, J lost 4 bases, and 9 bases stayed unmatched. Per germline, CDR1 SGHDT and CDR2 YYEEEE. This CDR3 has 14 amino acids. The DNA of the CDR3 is TGTGCCAGCACCCGGCCGATAGCGGGAGAGACCCAGTACTTC. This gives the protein CASTRPIAGETQYF.

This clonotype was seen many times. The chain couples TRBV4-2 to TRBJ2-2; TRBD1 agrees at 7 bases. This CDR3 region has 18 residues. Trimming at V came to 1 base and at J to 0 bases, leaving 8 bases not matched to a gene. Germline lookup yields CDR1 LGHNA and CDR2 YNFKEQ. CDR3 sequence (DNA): TGTGCCAGCAGCCAAGTCCCAGACAGGGCGCCGAACACCGGGGAGCTGTTTTTT. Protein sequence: CASSQVPDRAPNTGELFF.

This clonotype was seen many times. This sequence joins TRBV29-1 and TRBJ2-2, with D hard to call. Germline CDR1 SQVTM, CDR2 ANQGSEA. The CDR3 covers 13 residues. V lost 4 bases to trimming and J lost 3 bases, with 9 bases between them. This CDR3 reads CSVGQPDTGELFF. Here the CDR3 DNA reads TGCAGCGTTGGGCAGCCTGACACCGGGGAGCTGTTTTTT.

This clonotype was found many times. Written as DNA, the CDR3 is TGTGCCAGCAGCTTCCGGGCGGATAGCTCCTACAATGAGCAGTTCTTC. Amino acids: CASSFRADSSYNEQFF. The rearrangement links TRBV11-2 to TRBJ2-1; D unresolved. The CDR3 spans 16 residues. Germline loops: CDR1 SGHAT, CDR2 FQNNGV. Trimming left V 3 bases short and J 0 bases short, with 12 bases between.

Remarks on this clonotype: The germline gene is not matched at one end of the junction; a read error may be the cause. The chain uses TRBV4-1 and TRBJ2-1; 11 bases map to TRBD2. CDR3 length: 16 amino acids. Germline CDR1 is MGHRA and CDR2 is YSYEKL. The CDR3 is CVSSPTGTSGYNEQFF. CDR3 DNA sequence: TGCGTCAGCAGCCCGACAGGGACTAGCGGTTACAATGAGCAGTTCTTC.

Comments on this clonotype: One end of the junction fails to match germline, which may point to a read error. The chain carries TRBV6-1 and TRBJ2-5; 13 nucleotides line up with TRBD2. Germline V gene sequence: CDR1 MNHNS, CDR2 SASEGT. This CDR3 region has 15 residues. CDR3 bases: TGTGCCAGCAGTGTACTAGCGGGAGGGCAGGAGACCCCGTACTTC. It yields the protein CASSVLAGGQETPYF.

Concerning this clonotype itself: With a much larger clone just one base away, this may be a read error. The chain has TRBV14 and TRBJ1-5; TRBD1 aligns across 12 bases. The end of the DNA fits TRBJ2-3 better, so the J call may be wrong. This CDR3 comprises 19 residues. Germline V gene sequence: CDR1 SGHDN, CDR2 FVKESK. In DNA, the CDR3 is TGTGCCAGCAGCCAAATACCATTGGGGGACAGGGGGCCACATCAGCCCCAGTATTTT. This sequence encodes CASSQIPLGDRGPHQPQYF.

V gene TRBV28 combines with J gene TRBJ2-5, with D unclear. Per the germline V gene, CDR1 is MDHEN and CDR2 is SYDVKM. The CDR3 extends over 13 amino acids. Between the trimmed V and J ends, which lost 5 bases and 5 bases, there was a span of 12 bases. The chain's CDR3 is CASSPSEVETQYF. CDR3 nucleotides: TGTGCCAGCAGTCCCTCCGAGGTGGAGACCCAGTACTTC.

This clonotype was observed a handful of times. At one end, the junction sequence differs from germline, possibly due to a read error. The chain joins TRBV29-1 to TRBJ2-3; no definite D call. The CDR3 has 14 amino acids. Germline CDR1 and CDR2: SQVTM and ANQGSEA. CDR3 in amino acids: CRVDVESRTNTQYF. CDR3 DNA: TGCAGGGTTGACGTGGAGAGCCGCACAAATACGCAGTATTTT.

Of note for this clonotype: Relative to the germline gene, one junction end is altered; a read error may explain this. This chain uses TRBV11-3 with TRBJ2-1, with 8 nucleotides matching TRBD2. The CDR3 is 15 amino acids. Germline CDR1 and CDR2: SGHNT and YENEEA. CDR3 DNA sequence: TGTGCCAGTAGCCCTCGGCGTAGCGGGAACAATGAGCGGTTCTTC. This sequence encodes CASSPRRSGNNERFF.

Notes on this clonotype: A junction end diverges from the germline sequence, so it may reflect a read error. The CDR3 spells CDSSLRQGDAKLFF. CDR3 coding DNA: TGTGACAGCAGCCTCCGGCAGGGGGATGCAAAACTGTTTTTT. The chain employs TRBV12-3 or TRBV12-4 and TRBJ1-4; TRBD1 agrees at 7 bases. The CDR3 is made up of 14 amino acids.

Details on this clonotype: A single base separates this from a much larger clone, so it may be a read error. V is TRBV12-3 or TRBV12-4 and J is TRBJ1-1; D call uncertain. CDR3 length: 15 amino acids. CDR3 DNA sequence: TGTGCCAGCAGTTTACGGCAAGCGCAAAACAATGAAGCTTTCTTT. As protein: CASSLRQAQNNEAFF.

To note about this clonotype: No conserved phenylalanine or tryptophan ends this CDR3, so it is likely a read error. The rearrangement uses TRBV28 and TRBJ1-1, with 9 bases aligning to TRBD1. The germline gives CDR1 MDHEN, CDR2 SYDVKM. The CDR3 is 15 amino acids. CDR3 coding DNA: TGTGCCAGCAGTCCGACGGGACAGGGTAACACTGGAGCTTTCTGT. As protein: CASSPTGQGNTGAFC.

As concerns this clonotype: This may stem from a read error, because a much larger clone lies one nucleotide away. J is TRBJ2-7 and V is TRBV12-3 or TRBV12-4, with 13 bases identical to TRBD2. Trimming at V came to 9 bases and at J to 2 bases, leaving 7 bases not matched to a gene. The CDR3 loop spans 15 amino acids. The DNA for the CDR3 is TGTGCCAGGAGCCTCGGGACTAGCGGGACCTACGAGCAGTACTTC. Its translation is CARSLGTSGTYEQYF.

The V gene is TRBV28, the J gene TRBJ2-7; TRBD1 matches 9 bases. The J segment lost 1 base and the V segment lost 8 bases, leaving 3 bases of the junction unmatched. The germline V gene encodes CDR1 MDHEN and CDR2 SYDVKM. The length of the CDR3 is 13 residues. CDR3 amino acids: CASLDRGSYEQYF. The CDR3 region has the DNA TGTGCCAGCCTTGACAGGGGGTCCTACGAGCAGTACTTC.

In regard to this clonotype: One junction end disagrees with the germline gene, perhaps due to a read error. CDR3 region: CASIGPRILRTGYGTVAFF. CDR3 sequence (DNA): TGTGCCAGCATTGGACCCCGCATACTGAGGACAGGTTATGGAACTGTAGCTTTCTTT. This rearrangement joins TRBV6-1 to TRBJ1-1; 7 bases fit TRBD1. This CDR3 is 19 amino acids long. CDR1 MNHNS and CDR2 SASEGT come from the germline V gene.

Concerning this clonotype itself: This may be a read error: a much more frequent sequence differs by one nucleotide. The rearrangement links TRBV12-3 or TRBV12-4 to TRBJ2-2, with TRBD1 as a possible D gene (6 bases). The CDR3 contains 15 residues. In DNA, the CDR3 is TGTGCCAGCAGCTATACAGGGCCGAACACCGGGGAGCTGTGTTTT. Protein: CASSYTGPNTGELCF.

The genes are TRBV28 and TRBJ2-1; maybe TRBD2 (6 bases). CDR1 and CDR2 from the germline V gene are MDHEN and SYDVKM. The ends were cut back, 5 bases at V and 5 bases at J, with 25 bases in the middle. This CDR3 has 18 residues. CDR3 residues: CASSTSFDFGDSHNEQFF. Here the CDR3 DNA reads TGTGCCAGCAGTACCAGTTTTGACTTCGGGGACTCACACAATGAGCAGTTCTTC.

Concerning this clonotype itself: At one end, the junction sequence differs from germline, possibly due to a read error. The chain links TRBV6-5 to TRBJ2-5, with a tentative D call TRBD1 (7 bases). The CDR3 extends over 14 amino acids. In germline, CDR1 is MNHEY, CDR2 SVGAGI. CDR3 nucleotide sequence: TGTACCAGCGCTGGAGGGGGCTTCCAGGAGACCCAGTACTTC. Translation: CTSAGGGFQETQYF.

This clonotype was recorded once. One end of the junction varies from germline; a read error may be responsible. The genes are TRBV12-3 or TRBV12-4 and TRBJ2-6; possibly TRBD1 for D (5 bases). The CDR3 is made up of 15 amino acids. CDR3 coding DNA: TGTGCCAGCAGTTTAGTGTCAACTGGGGCCAGCGTCCTGACTTTC. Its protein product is CASSLVSTGASVLTF.

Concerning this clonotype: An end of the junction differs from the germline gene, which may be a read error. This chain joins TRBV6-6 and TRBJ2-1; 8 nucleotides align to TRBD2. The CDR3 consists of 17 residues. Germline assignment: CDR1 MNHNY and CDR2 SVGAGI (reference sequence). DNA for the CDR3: TGTGCCAGCAGTTCATCGGGAAGCGGGAGCTTCTACAATAAGCAGTTCTTC. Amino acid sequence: CASSSSGSGSFYNKQFF.

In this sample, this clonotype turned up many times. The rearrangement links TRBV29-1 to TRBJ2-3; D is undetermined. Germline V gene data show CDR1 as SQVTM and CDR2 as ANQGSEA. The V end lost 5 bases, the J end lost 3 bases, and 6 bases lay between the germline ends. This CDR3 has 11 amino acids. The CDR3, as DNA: TGCAGCGTTAGCGCGACAGATACGCAGTATTTT. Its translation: CSVSATDTQYF.

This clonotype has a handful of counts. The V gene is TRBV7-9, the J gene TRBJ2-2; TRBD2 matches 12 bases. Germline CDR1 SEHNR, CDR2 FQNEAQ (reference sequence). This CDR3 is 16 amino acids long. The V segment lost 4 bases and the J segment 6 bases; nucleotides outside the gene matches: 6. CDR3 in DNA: TGTGCCAGCAGCTCCACTAGCGGGAGGTTGCCCGGGGAGCTGTTTTTT. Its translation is CASSSTSGRLPGELFF. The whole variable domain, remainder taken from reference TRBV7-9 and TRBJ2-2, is DTGVSQNPRHKITKRGQNVTFRCDPISEHNRLYWYRQTLGQGPEFLTYFQNEAQLEKSRLLSDRFSAERPKGSFSTLEIQRTEQGDSAMYLCASSSTSGRLPGELFFGEGSRLTVL.

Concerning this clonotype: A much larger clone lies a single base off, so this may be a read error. The CDR3 DNA reads as TGTGCCAGCAGCCCTAGGTGGGGGAGGGAGCGTTACAATGAGCAGTTCTTC. Its translation: CASSPRWGRERYNEQFF. The V call is TRBV7-9, the J call TRBJ2-1; TRBD2 matches 7 bases. The V and J ends lost 5 bases and 4 bases, in that order; junction bases with no gene match: 14. Germline lookup yields CDR1 SEHNR and CDR2 FQNEAQ (reference sequence). This CDR3 region has 17 residues.

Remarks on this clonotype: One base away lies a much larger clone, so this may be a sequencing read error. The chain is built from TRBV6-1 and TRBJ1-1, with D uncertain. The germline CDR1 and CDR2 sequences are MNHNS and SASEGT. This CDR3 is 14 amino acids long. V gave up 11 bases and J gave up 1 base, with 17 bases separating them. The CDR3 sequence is CALGSYCQNTEAFF. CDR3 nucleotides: TGTGCCCTCGGTTCCTACTGCCAGAACACTGAAGCTTTCTTT.

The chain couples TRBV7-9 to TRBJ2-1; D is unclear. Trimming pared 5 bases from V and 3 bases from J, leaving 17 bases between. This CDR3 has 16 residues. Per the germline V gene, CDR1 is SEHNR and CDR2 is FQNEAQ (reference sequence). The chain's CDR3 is CASSLSSWLLYNEQFF. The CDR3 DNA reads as TGTGCCAGCAGCCTTAGTAGCTGGCTGCTCTACAATGAGCAGTTCTTC.

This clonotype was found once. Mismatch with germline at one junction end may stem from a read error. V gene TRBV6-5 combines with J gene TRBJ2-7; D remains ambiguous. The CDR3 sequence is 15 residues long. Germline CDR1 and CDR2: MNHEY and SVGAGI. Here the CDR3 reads CASSYSSTRSYKQYF. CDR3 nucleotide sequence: TGTGCCAGCAGTTACTCGTCAACCCGCTCCTACAAGCAGTACTTC.